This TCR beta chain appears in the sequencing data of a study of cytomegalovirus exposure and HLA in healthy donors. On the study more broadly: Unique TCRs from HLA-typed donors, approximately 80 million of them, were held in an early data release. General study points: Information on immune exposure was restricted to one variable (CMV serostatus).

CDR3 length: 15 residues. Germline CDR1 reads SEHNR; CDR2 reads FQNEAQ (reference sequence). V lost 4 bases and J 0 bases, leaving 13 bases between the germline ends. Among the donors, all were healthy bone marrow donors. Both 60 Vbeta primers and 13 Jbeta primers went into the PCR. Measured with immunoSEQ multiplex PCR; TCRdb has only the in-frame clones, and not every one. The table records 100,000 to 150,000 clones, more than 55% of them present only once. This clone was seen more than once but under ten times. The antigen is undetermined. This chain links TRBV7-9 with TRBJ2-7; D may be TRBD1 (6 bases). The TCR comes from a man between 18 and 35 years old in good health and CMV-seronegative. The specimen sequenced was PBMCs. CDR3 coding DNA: TGTGCCAGCAGCTCCCGGGACAAAAGCTCCTACGAGCAGTACTTC. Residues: CASSSRDKSSYEQYF.